This TCR beta chain originates from a study of shared clonotypes between healthy human individuals. Study-level background: Aged between 18 and 49, the donors were two women and a few men.

Per the study methods: ImmunoSEQ output lacked quality scores and full-length reads, limiting matched filtering. Assay used: immunoSEQ multiplex PCR; TCRdb lists only in-frame clones, some missing. V, J and clone size reflect that table, while D and trimming were determined from the DNA. The sample lists around 2,000,000 clones; 90% to 95% were seen once. Study-wide results and caveats: Some clonotypes were shared by all four sorted-subset donors, while others were not shared. The non-shared ones had lower generation probabilities than the shared ones.

About this clone: Its antigen is still unknown.

This CDR3 comprises 13 residues. Trimming stripped 8 bases from V and 0 bases from J, with 8 bases between. Germline V gene data show CDR1 as MNHNY and CDR2 as SVGAGI (reference sequence). The chain uses TRBV6-6 and TRBJ1-5; D gene ambiguous. The sequencing sample was made of naive CD4+ T cells sorted from blood. Subset denoted: CD45RA+ positively selected. The origin of this receptor is a man aged 18 to 29 in good health. The CDR3 DNA is TGTGCCAGCGGGCCTAATAGCAATCAGCCCCAGCATTTT. This sequence encodes CASGPNSNQPQHF.